Each of the 27 T cell receptor beta chains below was sequenced from the same sample in a study of beta chain features in type 1 diabetes. These receptors' targets are unknown. All of the isolated RNA was reverse transcribed, so expressed TCRB transcripts were sequenced. Repertoires were generated with immunoSEQ multiplex PCR, while TCRdb's copy carries only in-frame clones and drops some. The profile shows about 650,000 clones, roughly 12% of them singletons. Study-wide findings and caveats: Among patients with Type 1 diabetes, TCRB CDR3s were moderately but significantly shorter in every one of the four CD4+ subsets.

The sample taken for sequencing was naive CD4+ T cells from blood. All receptors come from a young man with type 1 diabetes.

This clone was seen a handful of times. This chain joins TRBV5-1 and TRBJ2-7, with a possible D match to TRBD2 (7 bases). CDR1 and CDR2 from the germline V gene are SGHRS and YFSETQ. The germline V and J ends were trimmed by 1 base and 6 bases, with 20 bases remaining between them. This CDR3 comprises 16 residues. CDR3 sequence: CASSLISRGAFGEQYF. As DNA, the CDR3 is TGCGCCAGCAGCTTGATTAGCCGGGGGGCTTTCGGCGAGCAGTACTTC.

The chain has TRBV9 and TRBJ2-5; TRBD2 might be the D (6 bases). Trimming cost V 0 bases and J 2 bases, with 23 bases left between them. The CDR3 runs 19 residues. Germline V gene sequence: CDR1 SGDLS, CDR2 YYNGEE. The CDR3 protein is CASSVGRATRGGLQETQYF. The CDR3 DNA reads as TGTGCCAGCAGCGTAGGAAGGGCCACCCGCGGAGGGTTACAAGAGACCCAGTACTTC.

V gene TRBV25-1 combines with J gene TRBJ2-5, with D tentatively TRBD2 (6 bases). The V gene's germline CDR1 is MGHDK and CDR2 SYGVNS. Trimming left V 5 bases short and J 2 bases short, with 9 bases between. CDR3 length: 13 residues. The CDR3 sequence: CASSRGIQETQYF. The CDR3 nucleotides are TGTGCCAGCAGTCGGGGGATTCAAGAGACCCAGTACTTC.

This clone was seen a handful of times. This chain joins TRBV2 and TRBJ1-2; D may be TRBD1 (6 bases). This CDR3 region has 14 residues. From germline, CDR1 is SNHLY and CDR2 FYNNEI. The V and J ends lost 1 base and 9 bases respectively, with 15 bases between them. CDR3 coding DNA: TGTGCCAGCAGTGAAGACGGGGGGCTAAGGCGCTACACCTTC. This codes for CASSEDGGLRRYTF.

This clone was counted a few times. The chain recombines TRBV4-3 with TRBJ1-6; the D is unclear. V lost 1 base and J lost 9, with 7 bases in between. The germline gives CDR1 LGHNA, CDR2 YSLEER. This CDR3 is built from 13 residues. CDR3 amino acids: CASSQVPGSPLHF. The CDR3 DNA reads TGCGCCAGCAGCCAAGTTCCTGGTTCACCCCTCCACTTT.

A few counts support this clone. The rearrangement uses TRBV28 and TRBJ2-7; possibly TRBD1 for D (5 bases). Per the germline V gene, CDR1 is MDHEN and CDR2 is SYDVKM. Trimming took 6 bases from V and 5 from J, leaving 11 bases between them. The CDR3 is 12 residues long. CDR3 nucleotides: TGTGCCAGCAGGTCGGCAGGGAACGAGCAGTACTTC. Encoded protein: CASRSAGNEQYF.

This chain connects TRBV30 to TRBJ2-3; D is uncertain. V lost 1 base, J lost 0 bases, and 2 bases lay in between. The germline V gene encodes CDR1 GTSNPN and CDR2 SVGIG (reference sequence). The CDR3 length is 12 residues. The CDR3 loop reads CAWSASTDTQYF. Here the CDR3 DNA reads TGTGCCTGGAGTGCTAGCACAGATACGCAGTATTTT.

There are a few counts of this clone. The CDR3 here is CASSYDRLSTEAFF. The CDR3 DNA sequence: TGTGCCAGCAGTTACGATCGGTTAAGCACTGAAGCTTTCTTT. The chain couples TRBV6-5 to TRBJ1-1; D unclear. The V end lost 2 bases, the J end lost 4 bases, and 11 bases lay between the germline ends. Germline V gene lookup returns CDR1 MNHEY and CDR2 SVGAGI. The CDR3 runs 14 residues.

This clone has just a few counts. This rearrangement joins TRBV27 to TRBJ1-5; D not certain. From germline, CDR1 is MNHEY and CDR2 SMNVEV (reference sequence). The ends were cut back, 8 bases at V and 9 bases at J, with 17 bases in the middle. This CDR3 region has 13 residues. CDR3 nucleotides: TGTGCCAGCGCCCTTCGGGAGGGCTCGCCCCAGCATTTT. It encodes CASALREGSPQHF.

The rearrangement links TRBV30 to TRBJ1-5; D perhaps matches TRBD1 (5 bases). CDR1 is GTSNPN and CDR2 is SVGIG in the germline V gene (reference sequence). The CDR3 loop spans 14 amino acids. Trimming pared 2 bases from V and 5 bases from J, leaving 13 bases between. The CDR3 coding sequence is TGTGCCTGGAGTCCGCGGGACGGACATCAGCCCCAGCATTTT. Its translation is CAWSPRDGHQPQHF.

The J gene is TRBJ2-1, the V gene TRBV5-6, with D tentatively TRBD1 (6 bases). This CDR3 has 15 residues. Per germline, CDR1 SGHDT and CDR2 YYEEEE. V lost 2 bases to trimming and J lost 0 bases, with 9 bases between them. The CDR3 DNA reads as TGTGCCAGCAGCTTCGGACAGAGCTCCTACAATGAGCAGTTCTTC. Amino acids: CASSFGQSSYNEQFF.

This clone has a handful of counts. This sequence joins TRBV7-3 and TRBJ1-6, with D hard to call. Deletions cut 3 bases from V and 9 bases from J, with 12 bases between. This CDR3 is 14 amino acids long. Looked up from germline, CDR1 is SGHTA and CDR2 is FQGTGA. The CDR3 reads CASSLAHLRSPLHF. The CDR3 DNA reads as TGTGCCAGCAGCTTGGCTCATTTACGTTCACCCCTCCACTTT.

The chain combines TRBV28 with TRBJ2-7, with TRBD1 as a possible D gene (6 bases). The CDR3 has 17 amino acids. Trimming shortened V by 6 bases and J by 0 bases, and 21 bases separated the two germline ends. The V gene's germline CDR1 is MDHEN and CDR2 SYDVKM. The DNA of the CDR3 is TGTGCCAGCAGCTTGAGCCGACAGGAACCCTTCTCCTACGAGCAGTACTTC. This translates into CASSLSRQEPFSYEQYF.

The rearrangement joins TRBV25-1 to TRBJ1-2, with TRBD1 identical over 8 bases. Germline loops: CDR1 MGHDK, CDR2 SYGVNS. This CDR3 comprises 15 residues. Unmatched junction bases numbered 9, after V lost 4 bases and J lost 5 bases. The CDR3 nucleotides are TGTGCCAGCAGTGGCGGACAGGGATCTAGGTATGGCTACACCTTC. Its translation: CASSGGQGSRYGYTF.

On this clone: The junction departs from the called germline gene at one end, perhaps through a read error. V and J are TRBV13 and TRBJ1-6; TRBD1 agrees at 11 bases. CDR3 length: 14 residues. Germline-derived CDR1 and CDR2 are PRHDT and FYEKMQ (reference sequence). The CDR3 is CTSTWTGGGSPLHF. CDR3 DNA sequence: TGTACCAGCACCTGGACAGGGGGCGGTTCACCCCTCCACTTT.

This clone was observed a few times. This chain uses TRBV11-1 with TRBJ1-1, with D uncertain. CDR3 length: 13 amino acids. V was clipped by 0 bases and J by 5 bases, with 7 bases between them. The V gene's germline CDR1 is SGHAT and CDR2 FQDESV (reference sequence). Written as DNA, the CDR3 is TGTGCCAGCAGCTTAGCCCAGAGGACTGAAGCTTTCTTT. Encoded protein: CASSLAQRTEAFF.

The table lists this clone with a few counts. This rearrangement joins TRBV25-1 to TRBJ1-1, with D tentatively TRBD1 (5 bases). Trimming took 2 bases from V and 7 from J, leaving 11 bases between them. Germline assignment: CDR1 MGHDK and CDR2 SYGVNS. This CDR3 contains 13 residues. CDR3 nucleotides: TGTGCCAGCAGTGAACCCGGGGGAGGTGAAGCTTTCTTT. Residues: CASSEPGGGEAFF.

This clone was picked up a small number of times. The V and J genes are TRBV10-3 and TRBJ2-6; the D gene is possibly TRBD2 (5 bases). CDR1 and CDR2 from the germline V gene are ENHRY and SYGVKD. CDR3 length: 13 amino acids. Trimming took 8 bases from V and 7 from J, leaving 12 bases between them. CDR3 coding DNA: TGTGCCATCCTAGAACGGGAAGCCAACGTCCTGACTTTC. Its protein product is CAILEREANVLTF.

About this clone: One end of the junction does not line up with germline, which may come from a read error. The J gene is TRBJ2-1, the V gene TRBV7-7; D unresolved. Germline V lookup: CDR1 SSHAT, CDR2 FNYEAQ (reference sequence). The CDR3 sequence is 13 residues long. The CDR3 DNA reads TGTGCTAGCAGTACCGACTTATACAATGAGCAGTTCTTC. This translates into CASSTDLYNEQFF.

CDR3 bases: TGTGCCAGCTCACCCCGGGCAGCGGGGGGAATCTCTGGGGCCAACGTCCTGACTTTC. Protein sequence: CASSPRAAGGISGANVLTF. The chain joins TRBV18 to TRBJ2-6; 9 bases map to TRBD2. Germline lookup yields CDR1 KGHSH and CDR2 LQKENI. J was trimmed by 0 bases and V by 3 bases; bases with no gene match: 9. This CDR3 comprises 19 residues.

This clone was seen more than once but under ten times. The J gene is TRBJ1-1, the V gene TRBV19, with D possibly matching TRBD1 (5 bases). This CDR3 region has 16 residues. V was clipped by 3 bases and J by 0 bases, with 14 bases between them. Germline V gene data show CDR1 as LNHDA and CDR2 as SQIVND (reference sequence). The CDR3 sequence: CASSMLPGDLNTEAFF. The DNA for the CDR3 is TGTGCCAGTAGTATGCTTCCCGGGGACTTGAACACTGAAGCTTTCTTT.

The rearrangement uses TRBV19 and TRBJ1-2; 11 bases fit TRBD1. Germline assignment: CDR1 LNHDA and CDR2 SQIVND (reference sequence). The V segment lost 6 bases and the J segment 2 bases; nucleotides outside the gene matches: 11. This CDR3 has 17 residues. The CDR3 loop is CASSNLQGDRGNYGYTF. The CDR3 bases are TGTGCCAGTAGCAACCTGCAAGGGGACAGGGGGAACTATGGCTACACCTTC.

This clone was counted only a few times. The sample carries other DNA sequences with the same CDR3. The genes are TRBV7-2 and TRBJ2-3; D unclear. V lost 5 bases, J lost 1 base, and 7 bases lay in between. The CDR3 has 13 residues. Germline CDR1 SGHTA, CDR2 FQGNSA. The CDR3 DNA follows: TGTGCCAGCAGCCCCCGGGGCACAGATACGCAGTATTTT. It translates to CASSPRGTDTQYF. Using reference TRBV7-2 and TRBJ2-3 for the parts outside the CDR3, the full variable domain is GAGVSQSPSNKVTEKGKDVELRCDPISGHTALYWYRQSLGQGLEFLIYFQGNSAPDKSGLPSDRFSAERTGGSVSTLTIQRTQQEDSAVYLCASSPRGTDTQYFGPGTRLTVL.

J is TRBJ1-5 and V is TRBV4-3; 7 bases fit TRBD1. CDR1 and CDR2 from the germline V gene are LGHNA and YSLEER. The CDR3 has 15 residues. V dropped 4 bases and J dropped 3; count of bases not matched to a gene: 6. The CDR3 coding sequence is TGCGCCAGCAGCCCCCAACAGGGGCCCAATCAGCCCCAGCATTTT. This gives the protein CASSPQQGPNQPQHF.

The chain is built from TRBV7-9 and TRBJ2-7; 9 nucleotides align to TRBD1. This CDR3 has 15 residues. Germline-derived CDR1 and CDR2 are SEHNR and FQNEAQ (reference sequence). Losses at the gene ends were 2 bases for V and 0 bases for J; bases not matched to a gene: 2. The CDR3 sequence is CASSLRQGVSYEQYF. Here the CDR3 DNA reads TGTGCCAGCAGCTTACGACAGGGGGTCTCCTACGAGCAGTACTTC.

This clone showed up just a few times. The chain joins TRBV4-3 to TRBJ1-5; D ambiguous. The V gene's germline CDR1 is LGHNA and CDR2 YSLEER. This CDR3 has 15 residues. Trimming removed 2 bases from V and 1 base from J, with 9 bases in between. CDR3 residues: CASSQYEGSNQPQHF. The CDR3 nucleotides are TGCGCCAGCAGCCAATACGAAGGGAGCAATCAGCCCCAGCATTTT.

This clone was counted a few times. The chain links TRBV18 to TRBJ2-5, with TRBD2 as a possible D gene (7 bases). The CDR3 totals 16 residues. V lost 1 base and J 4 bases, leaving 16 bases between the germline ends. Germline V gene data show CDR1 as KGHSH and CDR2 as LQKENI. The CDR3 nucleotides read TGTGCCAGCTCACCACGTCCCGGGGGGCTTGGAGAGACCCAGTACTTC. Amino acids: CASSPRPGGLGETQYF.